This T cell receptor (beta chain) was captured in a study of cytomegalovirus exposure and HLA in healthy donors. V lost 6 bases and J lost 13, with 9 bases in between. Germline-derived CDR1 and CDR2 are DFQATT and SNEGSKA (reference sequence). The CDR3 runs 8 residues. With 60 Vbeta and 13 Jbeta primers, the PCR was carried out. TCRdb keeps only in-frame clones here, not all; method: immunoSEQ multiplex PCR. The sample holds under 170,000 clones, less than 85% seen once. The clonotype originates from a man aged 45-65 years in good health and CMV-seropositive. Sequencing was carried out using PBMCs. The chain uses TRBV20-1 and TRBJ2-5; no reliable D call. CDR3 protein: CSAHHRYF. Here the CDR3 DNA reads TGCAGTGCACACCATCGGTACTTC.